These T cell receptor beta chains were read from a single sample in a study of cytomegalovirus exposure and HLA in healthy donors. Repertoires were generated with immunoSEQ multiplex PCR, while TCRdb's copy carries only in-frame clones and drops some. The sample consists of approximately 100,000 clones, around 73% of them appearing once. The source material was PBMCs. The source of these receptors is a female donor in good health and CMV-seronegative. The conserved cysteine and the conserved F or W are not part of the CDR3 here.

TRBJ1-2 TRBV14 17 ASSPLEDSAYRANYGYT
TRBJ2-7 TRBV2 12 ASSTRTGTYEQY
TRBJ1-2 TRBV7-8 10 ASSRGDYGYT
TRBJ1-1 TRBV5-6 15 ASSSPGTGKGGTEAF
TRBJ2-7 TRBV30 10 AWSVLDTEQY
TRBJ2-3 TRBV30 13 AWSAVGRITDTQY
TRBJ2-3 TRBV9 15 ASSGSRDSASTDTQY
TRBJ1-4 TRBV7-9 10 ASSPGNEKLF
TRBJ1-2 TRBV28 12 ASRLTGGAEGYT
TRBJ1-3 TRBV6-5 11 ASSGGGGNTIY
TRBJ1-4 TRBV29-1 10 SVADPGEKLF
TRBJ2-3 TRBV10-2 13 ASSGGTSGTDTQY
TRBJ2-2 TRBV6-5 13 ASTQAGVKGGELF